This TCR beta chain appears in the sequencing data of a study of early T cells in non-severe SARS-CoV-2 infection. Study information: Alpha and beta chains were unpaired, from unsorted whole-blood bulk RNA. General study points: Anti-spike CD8 specificities were favored by VDJdb matching, whose results missed private and CD4 specificities.

The CDR3 runs 15 residues. Germline CDR1 is LNHDA and CDR2 is SQIVND (reference sequence). Trimming cost V 5 bases and J 8 bases; bases outside gene matches: 10. The TCR library protocol was used to attach unique molecular identifiers. These identifiers were attached to individual cDNA molecules. Using its own MiXCR run on the 5' RACE reads, TCRdb lists one record per CDR3 protein. The sample lists tens of thousands of distinct CDR3 sequences, around 7% occurring once. Many counts were recorded for this clonotype. Its antigen is unidentified. The chain carries TRBV19 and TRBJ2-1, with 9 bases lining up with TRBD2. The sequence was collected from an adult who was a healthcare worker with PCR-confirmed SARS-CoV-2 infection or an uninfected control (not recorded which). The sample was whole blood. In DNA form, the CDR3 reads TGTGCCAGTAGTTTGGGCGGGAGGGCCTCTCATGAGCAGTTCTTC. Translated, it gives CASSLGGRASHEQFF.